Each of the 20 T cell receptor beta chains below was sequenced from the same sample in a study of blood T cell repertoires in COVID-19. Libraries were prepared by immunoSEQ multiplex PCR; TCRdb keeps only in-frame clonotypes and omits some of them. The sample lists approximately 210,000 clones; about four fifths were seen once. Sequences were obtained from peripheral blood. These receptor sequences come from a woman aged 40 to 55 with active or convalescent COVID-19.

The sample holds one count of this clone. The rearrangement joins TRBV7-8 to TRBJ1-4; weak D call: TRBD1 (5 bases). Trimming stripped 3 bases from V and 4 bases from J, with 12 bases between. CDR3 length: 15 residues. CDR1 and CDR2 (germline): SGHVS, FQNEAQ. CDR3 protein: CASSLRQGNNEKLFF. CDR3 bases: TGTGCCAGCAGCTTGCGTCAGGGTAATAATGAAAAACTGTTTTTT.

V is TRBV4-3 and J is TRBJ2-2, with 10 bases that match TRBD2. V dropped 2 bases and J dropped 3; count of bases not matched to a gene: 3. The germline V gene has CDR1 LGHNA and CDR2 YSLEER. The CDR3 has 16 amino acids. The CDR3 region is CASSQPSGGYTGELFF. The CDR3 DNA is TGCGCCAGCAGCCAACCTAGCGGGGGTTACACCGGGGAGCTGTTTTTT.

CDR3 DNA sequence: TGTGCCAGCAGTTACGGTACAGGGTCCATCTATGGCTACACCTTC. This translates into CASSYGTGSIYGYTF. This sequence joins TRBV6-5 and TRBJ1-2; the D gene is possibly TRBD1 (6 bases). The CDR3 sequence is 15 residues long. V was cut by 2 bases and J by 4 bases, with 14 bases left in between. Germline CDR1 MNHEY, CDR2 SVGAGI.

V is TRBV19 and J is TRBJ1-1, with D possibly being TRBD1 (5 bases). Trimming removed 5 bases from V and 7 bases from J, with 11 bases in between. Per the germline V gene, CDR1 is LNHDA and CDR2 is SQIVND (reference sequence). The CDR3 consists of 12 residues. For the CDR3, the DNA is TGTGCCAGTAGTGCGGGGCGACGTGAAGCTTTCTTT. Translated, it gives CASSAGRREAFF.

The chain has TRBV4-1 and TRBJ1-1; the D is unclear. The V end lost 2 bases, the J end lost 4 bases, and 11 bases lay between the germline ends. CDR3 length equals 14 residues. From germline, CDR1 is MGHRA and CDR2 YSYEKL. The chain's CDR3 is CASSQKGRGTEAFF. The CDR3 DNA sequence: TGCGCCAGCAGCCAAAAGGGTCGGGGCACTGAAGCTTTCTTT.

This clone was detected only once. This chain links TRBV6-2 or TRBV6-3 with TRBJ1-1; D possibly corresponds to TRBD1 (6 bases). The CDR3 totals 17 residues. The germline V gene has CDR1 MNHEY and CDR2 SVGEGT. V was trimmed by 2 bases and J by 0 bases, leaving 16 bases between them. The CDR3 protein is CASSYVAGGRMNTEAFF. DNA for the CDR3: TGTGCCAGCAGTTACGTCGCGGGGGGGCGGATGAACACTGAAGCTTTCTTT.

The J gene is TRBJ1-5, the V gene TRBV9; D may be TRBD1 (6 bases). The germline V and J ends were trimmed by 4 bases and 6 bases, with 14 bases remaining between them. This CDR3 has 14 amino acids. The germline V gene has CDR1 SGDLS and CDR2 YYNGEE. This CDR3 reads CASSPRGGGQPQHF. The CDR3 nucleotides are TGTGCCAGCAGCCCGCGGGGGGGCGGTCAGCCCCAGCATTTT.

CDR3 sequence reads: CASRPGDRVYEQYF. The CDR3, as DNA: TGTGCCAGCAGACCTGGGGACAGGGTCTACGAGCAGTACTTC. The chain carries TRBV6-5 and TRBJ2-7; 9 bases match TRBD1. This CDR3 has 14 residues. The junction had 6 bases not matched to a gene; V was cut back by 6 bases and J by 3 bases. Per the germline V gene, CDR1 is MNHEY and CDR2 is SVGAGI.

The chain combines TRBV7-9 with TRBJ1-1; 7 nucleotides line up with TRBD1. The V and J ends lost 4 bases and 6 bases, in that order; junction bases with no gene match: 8. This CDR3 is built from 14 residues. Per the germline V gene, CDR1 is SEHNR and CDR2 is FQNEAQ (reference sequence). The DNA of the CDR3 is TGTGCCAGCAGCTCCATAGACCAGGGGGCTGAAGCTTTCTTT. Residues: CASSSIDQGAEAFF.

V gene TRBV6-1 combines with J gene TRBJ1-2, with no clear D. This CDR3 spans 15 amino acids. Trimming stripped 2 bases from V and 0 bases from J, with 10 bases between. Germline-derived CDR1 and CDR2 are MNHNS and SASEGT. The DNA of the CDR3 is TGTGCCAGCAGTGAATACTCGGTAGCTAACTATGGCTACACCTTC. Protein product: CASSEYSVANYGYTF.

The chain has TRBV7-9 and TRBJ1-2; D might be TRBD1 (5 bases). V lost 3 bases to trimming and J lost 5 bases, with 16 bases between them. Germline CDR1 and CDR2: SEHNR and FQNEAQ (reference sequence). The CDR3 is made up of 15 amino acids. The CDR3 region is CASSFSIREEYGYTF. The CDR3 DNA is TGTGCCAGCAGCTTTTCGATCAGGGAGGAGTATGGCTACACCTTC.

This rearrangement joins TRBV7-8 to TRBJ1-4; 9 bases fit TRBD1. V shed 5 bases, J shed 8 bases, and the junction held 3 bases outside the gene matches. The CDR3 runs 13 residues. Germline V gives CDR1 SGHVS, CDR2 FQNEAQ. The CDR3 DNA reads TGTGCCAGCAGCCGACAGGGGGGAGAAAAACTGTTTTTT. Encoded protein: CASSRQGGEKLFF.

The rearrangement uses TRBV6-5 and TRBJ2-5; a possible D gene is TRBD1 (6 bases). V lost 6 bases and J lost 4, with 9 bases in between. This CDR3 spans 12 amino acids. Per germline, CDR1 MNHEY and CDR2 SVGAGI. CDR3 sequence reads: CASSLRGETQYF. The DNA of the CDR3 is TGTGCCAGCAGCCTCAGGGGAGAGACCCAGTACTTC.

V usage is TRBV29-1 and J usage is TRBJ2-5, with 11 bases that match TRBD2. CDR3 length equals 15 residues. CDR1 is SQVTM and CDR2 is ANQGSEA in the germline V gene. V lost 3 bases to trimming and J lost 5 bases; unmatched junction nucleotides: 8. CDR3 in DNA: TGCAGCGTTGAGGGTAGCGGGGGGGCCTCGGAGACCCAGTACTTC. It is translated as CSVEGSGGASETQYF. The variable domain in full, with the rest retrieved from reference TRBV29-1 and TRBJ2-5, is SAVISQKPSRDICQRGTSLTIQCQVDSQVTMMFWYRQQPGQSLTLIATANQGSEATYESGFVIDKFPISRPNLTFSTLTVSNMSPEDSSIYLCSVEGSGGASETQYFGPGTRLLVL.

V usage is TRBV19 and J usage is TRBJ1-1, with 9 positions matching TRBD1. The CDR3 contains 15 residues. Germline assignment: CDR1 LNHDA and CDR2 SQIVND (reference sequence). Trimming at V came to 5 bases and at J to 3 bases, leaving 7 bases not matched to a gene. CDR3 loop: CASSPGTGSDTEAFF. The CDR3 bases are TGTGCCAGTAGTCCCGGGACAGGGAGTGACACTGAAGCTTTCTTT. The full variable domain, rest sourced from reference TRBV19 and TRBJ1-1, is DGGITQSPKYLFRKEGQNVTLSCEQNLNHDAMYWYRQDPGQGLRLIYYSQIVNDFQKGDIAEGYSVSREKKESFPLTVTSAQKNPTAFYLCASSPGTGSDTEAFFGQGTRLTVV.

Sample share makes this clone large. The V call is TRBV24-1, the J call TRBJ2-1; no reliable D call. CDR3 length equals 13 residues. CDR1 and CDR2 from the germline V gene are KGHDR and SFDVKD. V dropped 1 base and J dropped 8 bases, with 8 bases sitting between them. CDR3 sequence (DNA): TGTGCCACCAGTGATTTAAGCGCCGATGAGCAGTTCTTC. Its translation is CATSDLSADEQFF.

This rearrangement joins TRBV7-9 to TRBJ2-5, with a weak D call TRBD1 (6 bases). This CDR3 spans 15 amino acids. Trimming stripped 0 bases from V and 5 bases from J, with 13 bases between. Germline CDR1 is SEHNR and CDR2 is FQNEAQ (reference sequence). CDR3 bases: TGTGCCAGCAGCTTAGCTGGGGGCCTAGGGGAGACCCAGTACTTC. Its protein is CASSLAGGLGETQYF.

The V and J genes are TRBV4-1 and TRBJ2-3; tentatively, D is TRBD2 (6 bases). The CDR3 contains 16 residues. The germline V gene has CDR1 MGHRA and CDR2 YSYEKL. The V gene lost 1 base and the J gene lost 4 bases, with 15 bases spanning the gap. The CDR3 here is CASSQGGGMRSDTQYF. The CDR3 DNA sequence: TGCGCCAGCAGCCAAGGCGGCGGGATGCGATCAGATACGCAGTATTTT.

The rearrangement joins TRBV5-1 to TRBJ1-4, with D possibly TRBD1 on 6 matching bases. The germline CDR1 and CDR2 sequences are SGHRS and YFSETQ. The CDR3 runs to 14 residues. The V gene lost 1 base and the J gene lost 7 bases, with 11 bases spanning the gap. The CDR3 protein is CASSLKQGSEKLFF. The CDR3 nucleotides are TGCGCCAGCAGCTTGAAACAGGGTAGTGAAAAACTGTTTTTT. Based on the CDR3 plus reference TRBV5-1 and TRBJ1-4, the full variable domain is KAGVTQTPRYLIKTRGQQVTLSCSPISGHRSVSWYQQTPGQGLQFLFEYFSETQRNKGNFPGRFSGRQFSNSRSEMNVSTLELGDSALYLCASSLKQGSEKLFFGSGTQLSVL.

V is TRBV27 and J is TRBJ1-5, with no clear D. This CDR3 contains 14 residues. Germline lookup yields CDR1 MNHEY and CDR2 SMNVEV (reference sequence). Trimming shortened V by 3 bases and J by 4 bases, and 10 bases separated the two germline ends. CDR3 in DNA: TGTGCCAGCAGTTTTGGTGAGCCTAATCAGCCCCAGCATTTT. Translated, it gives CASSFGEPNQPQHF.